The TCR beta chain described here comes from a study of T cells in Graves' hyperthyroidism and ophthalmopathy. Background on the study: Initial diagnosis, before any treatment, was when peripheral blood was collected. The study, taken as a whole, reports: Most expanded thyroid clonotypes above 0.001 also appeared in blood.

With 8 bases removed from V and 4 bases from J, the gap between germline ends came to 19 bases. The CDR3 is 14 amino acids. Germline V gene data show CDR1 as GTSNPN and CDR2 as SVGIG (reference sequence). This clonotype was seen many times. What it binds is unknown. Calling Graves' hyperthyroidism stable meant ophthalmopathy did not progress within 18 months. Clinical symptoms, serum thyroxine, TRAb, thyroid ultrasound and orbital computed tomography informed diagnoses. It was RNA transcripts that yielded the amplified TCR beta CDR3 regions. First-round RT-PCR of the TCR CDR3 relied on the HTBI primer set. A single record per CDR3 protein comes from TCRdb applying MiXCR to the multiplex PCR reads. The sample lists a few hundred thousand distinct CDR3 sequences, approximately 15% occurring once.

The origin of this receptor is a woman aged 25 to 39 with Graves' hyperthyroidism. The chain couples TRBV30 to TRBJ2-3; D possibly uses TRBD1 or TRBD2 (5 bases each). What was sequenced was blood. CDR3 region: CARGKGLGADTQYF. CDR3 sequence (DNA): TGTGCCCGCGGTAAAGGTTTGGGGGCAGATACGCAGTATTTT.